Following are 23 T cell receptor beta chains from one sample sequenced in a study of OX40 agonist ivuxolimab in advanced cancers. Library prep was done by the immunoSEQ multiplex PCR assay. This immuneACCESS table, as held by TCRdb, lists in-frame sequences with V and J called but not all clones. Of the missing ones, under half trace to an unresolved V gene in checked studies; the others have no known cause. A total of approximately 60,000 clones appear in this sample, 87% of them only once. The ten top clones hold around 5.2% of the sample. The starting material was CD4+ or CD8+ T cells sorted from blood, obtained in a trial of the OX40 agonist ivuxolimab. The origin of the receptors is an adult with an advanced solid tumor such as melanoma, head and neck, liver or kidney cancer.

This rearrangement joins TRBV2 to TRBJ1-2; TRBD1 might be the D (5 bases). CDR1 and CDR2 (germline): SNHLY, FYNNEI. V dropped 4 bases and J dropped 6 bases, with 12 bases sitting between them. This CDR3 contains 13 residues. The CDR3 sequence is CASSGVGVDGYTF. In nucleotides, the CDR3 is TGTGCCAGCAGTGGGGTGGGGGTAGATGGCTACACCTTC.

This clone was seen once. This CDR3 is CSVEWDTEAFF. The CDR3 DNA is TGCAGCGTTGAATGGGACACTGAAGCTTTCTTT. The chain couples TRBV29-1 to TRBJ1-1; D not resolved. Germline loops: CDR1 SQVTM, CDR2 ANQGSEA. The CDR3 is made up of 11 amino acids. V lost 2 bases to trimming and J lost 3 bases, with 4 bases between them.

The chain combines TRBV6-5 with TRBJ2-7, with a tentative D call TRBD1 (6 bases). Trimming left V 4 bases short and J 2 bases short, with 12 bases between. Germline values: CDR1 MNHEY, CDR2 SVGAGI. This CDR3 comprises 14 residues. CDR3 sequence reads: CASSSQGITYEQYF. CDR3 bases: TGTGCCAGCAGTTCCCAGGGGATCACCTACGAGCAGTACTTC.

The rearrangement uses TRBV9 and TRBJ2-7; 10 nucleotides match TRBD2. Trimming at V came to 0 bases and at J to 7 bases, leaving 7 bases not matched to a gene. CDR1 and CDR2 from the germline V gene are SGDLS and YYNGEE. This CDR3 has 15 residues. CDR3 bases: TGTGCCAGCAGCGTAGAAGCGGGAGGGCCGGGGGAGCAGTACTTC. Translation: CASSVEAGGPGEQYF.

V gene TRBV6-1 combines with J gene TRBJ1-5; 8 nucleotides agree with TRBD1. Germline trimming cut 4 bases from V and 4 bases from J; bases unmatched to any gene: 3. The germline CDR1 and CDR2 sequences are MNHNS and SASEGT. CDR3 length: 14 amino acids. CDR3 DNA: TGTGCCAGCAGTGGGACAGGGTTAAATCAGCCCCAGCATTTT. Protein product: CASSGTGLNQPQHF.

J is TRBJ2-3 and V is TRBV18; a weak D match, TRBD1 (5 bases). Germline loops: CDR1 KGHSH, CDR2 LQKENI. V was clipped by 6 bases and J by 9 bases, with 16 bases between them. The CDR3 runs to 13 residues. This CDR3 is CASSLRAQSTQYF. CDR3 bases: TGTGCCAGCTCCCTCAGGGCACAATCGACGCAGTATTTT.

As DNA, the CDR3 is TGCGCCAGCAGTGAACAGGCGGGGGCTTTCAATGAGCAGTTCTTC. Its translation: CASSEQAGAFNEQFF. V usage is TRBV10-2 and J usage is TRBJ2-1, with D perhaps matching TRBD2 (7 bases). Per the germline V gene, CDR1 is WSHSY and CDR2 is SAAADI. This CDR3 region has 15 residues. Trimming stripped 3 bases from V and 6 bases from J, with 15 bases between.

This chain's CDR3 is CASSLAVDYPAETQYF. CDR3 nucleotide sequence: TGTGCCAGCAGCTTGGCCGTGGACTATCCCGCGGAGACCCAGTACTTC. The rearrangement joins TRBV5-6 to TRBJ2-5; perhaps TRBD2 as D (6 bases). Between the trimmed V and J ends, which lost 0 bases and 5 bases, there was a span of 17 bases. The CDR3 length is 16 residues. CDR1 is SGHDT and CDR2 is YYEEEE in the germline V gene.

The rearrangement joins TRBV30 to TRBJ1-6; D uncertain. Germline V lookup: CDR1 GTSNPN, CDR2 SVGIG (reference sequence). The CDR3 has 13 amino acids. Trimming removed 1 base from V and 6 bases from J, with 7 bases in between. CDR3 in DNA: TGTGCCTGGAGTGGACGGACTAATTCACCCCTCCACTTT. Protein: CAWSGRTNSPLHF.

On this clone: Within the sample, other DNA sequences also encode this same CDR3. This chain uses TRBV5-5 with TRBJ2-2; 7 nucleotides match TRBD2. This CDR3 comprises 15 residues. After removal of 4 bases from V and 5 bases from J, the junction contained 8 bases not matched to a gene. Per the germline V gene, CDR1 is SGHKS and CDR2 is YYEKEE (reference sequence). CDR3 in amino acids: CASSRGGRGTGELFF. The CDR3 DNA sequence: TGTGCCAGCAGCCGCGGGGGTCGGGGGACCGGGGAGCTGTTTTTT.

The CDR3 sequence is CATSRELGKNNSPLHF. DNA for the CDR3: TGTGCCACCAGCAGGGAACTGGGGAAAAATAATTCACCCCTCCACTTT. The chain combines TRBV15 with TRBJ1-6; D unclear. The ends were cut back, 3 bases at V and 5 bases at J, with 14 bases in the middle. This CDR3 has 16 residues. The germline gives CDR1 LNHNV, CDR2 YYDKDF (reference sequence).

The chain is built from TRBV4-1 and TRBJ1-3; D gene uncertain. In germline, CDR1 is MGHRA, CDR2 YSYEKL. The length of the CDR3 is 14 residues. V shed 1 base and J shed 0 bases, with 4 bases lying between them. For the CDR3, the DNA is TGCGCCAGCAGCCAAGGGTCCTCTGGAAACACCATATATTTT. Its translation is CASSQGSSGNTIYF.

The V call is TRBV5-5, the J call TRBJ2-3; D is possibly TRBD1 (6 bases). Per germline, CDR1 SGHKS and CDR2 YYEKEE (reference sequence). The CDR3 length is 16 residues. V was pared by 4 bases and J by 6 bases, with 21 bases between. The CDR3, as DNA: TGTGCCAGCAGCCCAACAGGGTTAAGGACACTTGATACGCAGTATTTT. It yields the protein CASSPTGLRTLDTQYF.

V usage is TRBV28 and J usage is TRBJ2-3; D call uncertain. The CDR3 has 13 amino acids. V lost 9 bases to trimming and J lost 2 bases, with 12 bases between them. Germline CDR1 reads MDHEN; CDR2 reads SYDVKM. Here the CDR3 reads CASIGPLTDTQYF. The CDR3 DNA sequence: TGTGCCAGTATCGGGCCACTCACAGATACGCAGTATTTT.

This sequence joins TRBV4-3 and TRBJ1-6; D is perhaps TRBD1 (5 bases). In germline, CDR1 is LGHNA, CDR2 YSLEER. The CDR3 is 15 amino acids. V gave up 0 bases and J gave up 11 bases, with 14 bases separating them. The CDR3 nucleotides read TGCGCCAGCAGCCAAGAGAGAACAGCGGGGGCACCCCTCCACTTT. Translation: CASSQERTAGAPLHF.

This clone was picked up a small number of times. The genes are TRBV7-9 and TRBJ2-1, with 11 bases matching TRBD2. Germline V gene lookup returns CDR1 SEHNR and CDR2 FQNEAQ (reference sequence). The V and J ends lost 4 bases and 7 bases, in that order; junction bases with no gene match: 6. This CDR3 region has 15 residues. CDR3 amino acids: CASSSRLAGKNEQFF. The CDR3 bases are TGTGCCAGCAGCTCCAGACTAGCGGGAAAGAATGAGCAGTTCTTC.

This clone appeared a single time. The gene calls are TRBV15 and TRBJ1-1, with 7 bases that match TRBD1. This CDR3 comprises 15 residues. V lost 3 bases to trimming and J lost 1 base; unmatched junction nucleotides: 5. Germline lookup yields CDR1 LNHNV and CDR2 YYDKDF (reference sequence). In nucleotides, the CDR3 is TGTGCCACCAGCAGGGACAGGAGAACGAACACTGAAGCTTTCTTT. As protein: CATSRDRRTNTEAFF.

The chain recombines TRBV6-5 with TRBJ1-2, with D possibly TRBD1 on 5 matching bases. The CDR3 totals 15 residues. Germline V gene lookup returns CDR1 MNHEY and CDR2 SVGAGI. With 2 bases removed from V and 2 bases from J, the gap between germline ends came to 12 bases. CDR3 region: CASSYDGTLNYGYTF. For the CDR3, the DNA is TGTGCCAGCAGTTACGATGGGACTCTGAACTATGGCTACACCTTC.

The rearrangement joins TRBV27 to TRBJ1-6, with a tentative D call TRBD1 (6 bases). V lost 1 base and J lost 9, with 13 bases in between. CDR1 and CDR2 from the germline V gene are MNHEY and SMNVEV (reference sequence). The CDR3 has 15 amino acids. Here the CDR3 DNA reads TGTGCCAGCAGTTTATGGGGGGGCCGAGGTTCACCCCTCCACTTT. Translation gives CASSLWGGRGSPLHF.

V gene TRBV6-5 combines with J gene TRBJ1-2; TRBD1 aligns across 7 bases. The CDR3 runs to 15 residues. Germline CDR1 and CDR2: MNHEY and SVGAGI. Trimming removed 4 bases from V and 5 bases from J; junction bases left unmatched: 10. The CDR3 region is CASSSQGGGFYGYTF. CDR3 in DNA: TGTGCCAGCAGTTCCCAGGGGGGAGGATTTTATGGCTACACCTTC.

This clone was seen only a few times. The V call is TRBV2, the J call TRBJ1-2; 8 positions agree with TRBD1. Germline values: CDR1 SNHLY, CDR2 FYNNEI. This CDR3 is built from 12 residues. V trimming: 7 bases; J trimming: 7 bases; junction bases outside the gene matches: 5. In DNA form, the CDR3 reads TGTGCCAGCATCCGGGACAGGATTGGCTACACCTTC. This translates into CASIRDRIGYTF.

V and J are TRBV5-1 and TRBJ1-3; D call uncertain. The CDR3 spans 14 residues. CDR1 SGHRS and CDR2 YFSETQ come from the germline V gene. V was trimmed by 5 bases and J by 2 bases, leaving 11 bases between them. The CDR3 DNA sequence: TGCGCCAGCAGAGAGGGCCTGACTGGAAACACCATATATTTT. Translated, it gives CASREGLTGNTIYF.

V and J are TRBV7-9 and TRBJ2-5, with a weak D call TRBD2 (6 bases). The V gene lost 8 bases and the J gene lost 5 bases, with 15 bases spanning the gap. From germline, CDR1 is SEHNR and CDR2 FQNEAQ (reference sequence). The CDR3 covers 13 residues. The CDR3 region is CASLTRTAETQYF. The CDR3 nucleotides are TGTGCCAGCTTGACTAGAACTGCCGAGACCCAGTACTTC.